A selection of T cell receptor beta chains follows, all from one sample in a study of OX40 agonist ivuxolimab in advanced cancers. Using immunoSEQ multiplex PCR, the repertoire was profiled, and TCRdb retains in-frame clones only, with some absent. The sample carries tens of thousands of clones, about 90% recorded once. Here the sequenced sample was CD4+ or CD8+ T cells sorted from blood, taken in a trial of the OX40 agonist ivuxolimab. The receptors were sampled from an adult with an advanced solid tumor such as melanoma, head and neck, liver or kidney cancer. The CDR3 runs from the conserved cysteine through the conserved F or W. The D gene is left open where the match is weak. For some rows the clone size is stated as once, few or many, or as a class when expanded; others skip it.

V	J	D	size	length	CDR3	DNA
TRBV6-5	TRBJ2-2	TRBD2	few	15	CASNQAGDGTGELFF	TGTGCCAGCAACCAAGCGGGAGACGGCACCGGGGAGCTGTTTTTT
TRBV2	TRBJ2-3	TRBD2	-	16	CASSEGAGGVTDTQYF	TGTGCCAGCAGTGAAGGGGCGGGAGGGGTCACAGATACGCAGTATTTT
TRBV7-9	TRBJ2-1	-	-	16	CASSPGSGMGYNEQFF	TGTGCCAGCAGCCCAGGTAGTGGGATGGGCTACAATGAGCAGTTCTTC
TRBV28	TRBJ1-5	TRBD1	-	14	CASRPDRANQPQHF	TGTGCCAGCAGACCCGACAGGGCGAATCAGCCCCAGCATTTT
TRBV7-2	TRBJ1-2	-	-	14	CASSLAGANYGYTF	TGTGCCAGCAGCTTAGCAGGTGCGAACTATGGCTACACCTTC
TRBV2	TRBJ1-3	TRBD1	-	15	CASGTGGGHGNTIYF	TGTGCCAGCGGAACAGGGGGGGGGCATGGAAACACCATATATTTT
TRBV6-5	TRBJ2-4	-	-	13	CASSYGFSDIQYF	TGTGCCAGCAGTTACGGATTCTCCGACATTCAGTACTTC
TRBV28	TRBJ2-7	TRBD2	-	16	CASSPRGLAGDYEQYF	TGTGCCAGCAGCCCCCGTGGGCTAGCGGGAGACTACGAGCAGTACTTC
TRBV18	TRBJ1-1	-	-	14	CASSPPEGNTEAFF	TGTGCCAGCTCACCACCGGAGGGGAACACTGAAGCTTTCTTT
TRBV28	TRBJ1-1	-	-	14	CASSFDRLNTEAFF	TGTGCCAGCAGTTTTGACAGGTTGAACACTGAAGCTTTCTTT
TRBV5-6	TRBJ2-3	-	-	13	CASSLAAADTQYF	TGTGCCAGCAGCTTGGCGGCTGCAGATACGCAGTATTTT
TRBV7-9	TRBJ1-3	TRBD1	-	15	CASSGATGTGNTIYF	TGTGCCAGCAGCGGGGCGACAGGGACCGGAAACACCATATATTTT
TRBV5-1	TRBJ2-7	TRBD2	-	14	CASSFGSGSYEQYF	TGCGCCAGCAGCTTCGGTAGCGGGTCCTACGAGCAGTACTTC
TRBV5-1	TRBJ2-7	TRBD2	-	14	CASSFSGTENEQYF	TGCGCCAGCAGCTTTAGCGGGACTGAGAACGAGCAGTACTTC
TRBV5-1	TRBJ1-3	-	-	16	CASSLSLGAVGNTIYF	TGCGCCAGCAGCTTGAGTCTGGGGGCTGTTGGAAACACCATATATTTT
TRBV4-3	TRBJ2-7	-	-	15	CASSQDRGSTYEQYF	TGCGCCAGCAGCCAAGATCGGGGGAGTACCTACGAGCAGTACTTC
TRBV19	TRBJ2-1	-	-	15	CASSIVSATYNEQFF	TGTGCCAGTAGTATAGTTAGCGCCACCTACAATGAGCAGTTCTTC
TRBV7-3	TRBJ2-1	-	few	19	CASSNITTPGTHSYNEQFF	TGTGCCAGCAGCAACATCACCACCCCCGGGACACACTCCTACAATGAGCAGTTCTTC
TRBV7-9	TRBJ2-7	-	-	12	CASSEGAYEQYF	TGTGCCAGCAGCGAGGGGGCCTACGAGCAGTACTTC
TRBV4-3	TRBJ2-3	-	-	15	CASSQYETSTDTQYF	TGCGCCAGCAGCCAATACGAGACTAGCACAGATACGCAGTATTTT
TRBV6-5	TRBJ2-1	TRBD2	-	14	CASGGTSGRNEQFF	TGTGCCAGCGGTGGGACTAGCGGGAGAAATGAGCAGTTCTTC
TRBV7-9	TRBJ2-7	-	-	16	CASSLAVDTARDEQYF	TGTGCCAGCAGCTTAGCCGTTGACACCGCTCGGGACGAGCAGTACTTC
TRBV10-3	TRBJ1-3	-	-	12	CAIQNSGNTIYF	TGTGCCATCCAAAACTCTGGAAACACCATATATTTT
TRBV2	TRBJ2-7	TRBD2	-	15	CASKGLAGSLYEQYF	TGTGCCAGCAAAGGGCTAGCGGGAAGCCTCTACGAGCAGTACTTC
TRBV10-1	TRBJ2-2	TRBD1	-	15	CASSDGTGKTGELFF	TGCGCCAGCAGTGATGGGACAGGGAAGACCGGGGAGCTGTTTTTT
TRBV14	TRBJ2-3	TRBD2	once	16	CASSYGRPSLTYTQYF	TGTGCCAGCAGCTACGGGAGGCCCAGTCTTACTTATACGCAGTATTTT